The clone carrying this TCR beta chain was recorded many times. Its antigen is unidentified. One entry per CDR3 protein results from TCRdb running MiXCR on the reads. The sample records some 920,000 distinct CDR3 sequences, approximately 31% being singletons. The data were taken from a study of T cell repertoires in cytomegalovirus infection. Study summary: Both recently identified HLA-C-restricted and well-studied HLA-B-restricted CMV epitopes were used in the study. The public TCR beta signatures pointed to both CMV infection and matching HLA type.

CDR1 LNHDA and CDR2 SQIVND come from the germline V gene (reference sequence). V shed 8 bases and J shed 3 bases, with 12 bases lying between them. The CDR3 length is 13 residues. Study-wide results and limits: The study found HLA-C-restricted CMV-specific TCR beta clonotypes dominating the ex vivo response.

V is TRBV19 and J is TRBJ2-3; D is tentatively TRBD1 or TRBD2 (5 bases each). The clonotype originates from a human donor in good health (CMV status not recorded). Some clones in this sample may be carry-over from other donors' samples. Sample: cultured CD8+ T cells from PBMCs, taken from culture after CMV antigen stimulation. The CDR3 DNA reads TGTGCCAGTCTTGGGGGAGAGACAGATACGCAGTATTTT. Translating it yields CASLGGETDTQYF. Full variable domain (missing parts from reference TRBV19 and TRBJ2-3): DGGITQSPKYLFRKEGQNVTLSCEQNLNHDAMYWYRQDPGQGLRLIYYSQIVNDFQKGDIAEGYSVSREKKESFPLTVTSAQKNPTAFYLCASLGGETDTQYFGPGTRLTVL.